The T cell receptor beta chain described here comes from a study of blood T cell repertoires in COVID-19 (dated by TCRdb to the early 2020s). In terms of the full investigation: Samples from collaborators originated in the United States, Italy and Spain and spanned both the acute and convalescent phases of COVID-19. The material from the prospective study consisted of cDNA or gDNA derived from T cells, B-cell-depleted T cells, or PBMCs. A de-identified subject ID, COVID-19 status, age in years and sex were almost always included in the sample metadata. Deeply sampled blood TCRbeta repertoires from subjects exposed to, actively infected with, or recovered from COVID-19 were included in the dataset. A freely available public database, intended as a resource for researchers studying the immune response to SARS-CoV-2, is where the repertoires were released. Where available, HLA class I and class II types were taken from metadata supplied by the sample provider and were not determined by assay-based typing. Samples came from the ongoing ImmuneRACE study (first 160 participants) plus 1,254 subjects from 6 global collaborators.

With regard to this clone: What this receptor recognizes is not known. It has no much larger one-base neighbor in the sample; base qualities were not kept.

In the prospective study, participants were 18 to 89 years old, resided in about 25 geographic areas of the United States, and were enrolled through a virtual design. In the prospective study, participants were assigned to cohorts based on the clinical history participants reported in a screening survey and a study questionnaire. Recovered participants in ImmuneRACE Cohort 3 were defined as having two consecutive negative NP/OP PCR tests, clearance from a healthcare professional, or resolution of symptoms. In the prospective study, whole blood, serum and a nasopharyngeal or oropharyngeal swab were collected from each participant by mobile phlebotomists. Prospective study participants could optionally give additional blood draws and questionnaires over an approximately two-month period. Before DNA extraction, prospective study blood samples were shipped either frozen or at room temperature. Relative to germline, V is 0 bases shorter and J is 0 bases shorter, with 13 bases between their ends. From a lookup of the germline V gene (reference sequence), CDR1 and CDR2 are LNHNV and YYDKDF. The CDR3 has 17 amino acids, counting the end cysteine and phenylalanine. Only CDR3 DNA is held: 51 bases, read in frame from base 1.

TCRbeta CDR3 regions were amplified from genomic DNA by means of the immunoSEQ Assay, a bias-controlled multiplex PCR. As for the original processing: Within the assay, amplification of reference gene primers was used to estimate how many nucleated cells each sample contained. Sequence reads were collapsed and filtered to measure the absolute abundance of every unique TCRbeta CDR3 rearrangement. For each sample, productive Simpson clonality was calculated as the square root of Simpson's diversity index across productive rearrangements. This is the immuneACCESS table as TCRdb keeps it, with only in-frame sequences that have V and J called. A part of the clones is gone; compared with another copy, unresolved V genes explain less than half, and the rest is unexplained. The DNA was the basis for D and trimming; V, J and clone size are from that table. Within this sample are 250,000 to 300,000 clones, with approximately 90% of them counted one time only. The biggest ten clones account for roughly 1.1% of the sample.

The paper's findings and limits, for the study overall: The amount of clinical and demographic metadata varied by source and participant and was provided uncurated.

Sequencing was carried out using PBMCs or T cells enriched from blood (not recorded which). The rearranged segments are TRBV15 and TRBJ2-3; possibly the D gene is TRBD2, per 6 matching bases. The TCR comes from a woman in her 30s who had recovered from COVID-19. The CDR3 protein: CATSRDRAGTSTDTQYF. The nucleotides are TGTGCCACCAGCAGAGATAGGGCGGGAACTAGCACAGATACGCAGTATTTT.